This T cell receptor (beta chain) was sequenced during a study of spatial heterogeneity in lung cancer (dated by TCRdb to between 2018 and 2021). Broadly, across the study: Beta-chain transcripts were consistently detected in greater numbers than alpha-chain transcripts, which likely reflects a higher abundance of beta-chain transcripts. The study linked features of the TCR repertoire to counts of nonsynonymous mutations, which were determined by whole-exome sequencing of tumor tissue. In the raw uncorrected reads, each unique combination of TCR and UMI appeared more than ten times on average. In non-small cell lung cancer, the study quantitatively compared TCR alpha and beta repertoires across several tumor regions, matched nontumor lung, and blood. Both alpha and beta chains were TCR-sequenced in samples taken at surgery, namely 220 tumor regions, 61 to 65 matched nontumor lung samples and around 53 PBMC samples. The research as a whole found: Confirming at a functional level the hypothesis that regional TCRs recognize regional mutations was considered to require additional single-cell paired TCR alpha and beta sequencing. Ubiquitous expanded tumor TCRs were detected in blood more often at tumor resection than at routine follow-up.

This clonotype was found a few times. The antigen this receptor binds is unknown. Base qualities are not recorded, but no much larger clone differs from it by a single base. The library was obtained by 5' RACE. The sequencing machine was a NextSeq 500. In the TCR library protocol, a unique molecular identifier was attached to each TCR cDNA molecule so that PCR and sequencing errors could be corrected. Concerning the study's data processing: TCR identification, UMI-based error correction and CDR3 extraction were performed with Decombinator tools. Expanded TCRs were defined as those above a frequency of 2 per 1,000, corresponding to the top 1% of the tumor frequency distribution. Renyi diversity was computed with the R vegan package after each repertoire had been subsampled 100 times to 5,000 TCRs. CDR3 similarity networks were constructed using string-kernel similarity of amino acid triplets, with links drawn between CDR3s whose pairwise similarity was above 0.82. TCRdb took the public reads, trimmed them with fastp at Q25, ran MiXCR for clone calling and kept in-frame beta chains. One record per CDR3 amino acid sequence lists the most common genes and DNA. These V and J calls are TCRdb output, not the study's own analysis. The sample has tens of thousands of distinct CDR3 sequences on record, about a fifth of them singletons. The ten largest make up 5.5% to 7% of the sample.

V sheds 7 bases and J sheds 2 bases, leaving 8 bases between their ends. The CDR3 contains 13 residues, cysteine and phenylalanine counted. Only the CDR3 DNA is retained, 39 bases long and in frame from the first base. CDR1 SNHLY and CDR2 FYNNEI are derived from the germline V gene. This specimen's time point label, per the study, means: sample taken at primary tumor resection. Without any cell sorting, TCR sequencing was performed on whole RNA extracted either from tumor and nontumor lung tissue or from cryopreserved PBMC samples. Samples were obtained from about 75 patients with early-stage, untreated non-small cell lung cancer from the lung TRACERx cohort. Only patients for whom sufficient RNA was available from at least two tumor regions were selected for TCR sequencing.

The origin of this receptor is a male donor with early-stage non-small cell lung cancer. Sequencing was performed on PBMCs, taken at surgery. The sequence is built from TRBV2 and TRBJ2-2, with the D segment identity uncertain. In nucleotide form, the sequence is TGTGCCAGCACCCAACTTAACACCGGGGAGCTGTTTTTT. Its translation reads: CASTQLNTGELFF.